The clone carrying this T cell receptor (beta chain) was seen once. Its antigen is not identified. The data belong to a study of cytomegalovirus exposure and HLA in healthy donors. Findings and caveats of the study: A likely sequencing artifact accounted for one observed cluster of highly shared sequence variants. Association of a missense DCLRE1C variant with TCR beta V- and J-gene trimming was reported in a later analysis. Despite most TCR sequences being rare, some public TCRs occurred in many donors. A prior analysis recorded that most TCR beta V segments were productive about 87% or about 30% of the time.

It was with 60 Vbeta and 13 Jbeta primers that the PCR ran. Repertoires were generated with immunoSEQ multiplex PCR, while TCRdb's copy carries only in-frame clones and drops some. Among roughly 110,000 clones listed, 60% to 75% were seen once. Between the trimmed V and J ends, which lost 1 base and 0 bases, there was a span of 17 bases. The CDR3 is made up of 19 amino acids. This clonotype originated in a man younger than 45 in good health and CMV-seronegative. The rearrangement uses TRBV5-3 and TRBJ2-6, with D perhaps matching TRBD1 (5 bases). TRBV5-3 is assigned to the ORF class and has an uncertain function. The sample consisted of PBMCs. The DNA of the CDR3 is TGTGCCAGAAGCTTGACAGGCGGAGTGATCTACTCTGGGGCCAACGTCCTGACTTTC. Residues: CARSLTGGVIYSGANVLTF.